This is a list of T cell receptor beta chains from one sample in a study of T cells after yellow fever vaccination. One entry per CDR3 protein, called by TCRdb with MiXCR from the 5' RACE reads. The table includes some 240,000 distinct CDR3 sequences, around 3.1% detected once. Sequencing used CD4+ T cells sorted from PBMCs, obtained 10 days after the yellow fever booster vaccination. Receptors originate from a man younger than 30 who received the YFV17D yellow fever vaccine. The CDR3 runs from the conserved cysteine through the conserved F or W. The D gene is left open where the match is weak. Size is stated for part of the rows, as once, few or many counts, or as a class when the clone is expanded.

size	D	V	J	CDR3	DNA
many	TRBD2	TRBV5-1	TRBJ2-5	CASSPTSVGGQETQYF	TGCGCCAGCAGCCCCACCTCCGTGGGGGGGCAAGAGACCCAGTACTTC
few	TRBD1	TRBV15	TRBJ1-2	CAGREDEGTGDPYGYTF	TGTGCCGGCAGGGAGGATGAGGGGACAGGGGACCCCTATGGCTACACCTTC
many	NA	TRBV7-3	TRBJ2-7	CASTQEVEISSSYEQYF	TGTGCCAGCACCCAGGAGGTGGAGATTTCGAGCTCCTACGAGCAGTACTTC
many	NA	TRBV7-2	TRBJ2-3	CASSLGGGTSGTDTQYF	TGTGCCAGCAGCTTAGGCGGGGGCACGTCCGGCACAGATACGCAGTATTTT
NA	NA	TRBV12-3/TRBV12-4	TRBJ1-5	CASSPDTDQPQHF	TGTGCCAGCAGTCCCGACACTGATCAGCCCCAGCATTTT
few	NA	TRBV27	TRBJ2-3	CASSLKGHSSTDTQYF	TGTGCCAGCAGTTTGAAGGGGCACTCTAGCACAGATACGCAGTATTTT
NA	TRBD1	TRBV5-8	TRBJ1-2	CASSRDRLIYGYTF	TGTGCCAGCAGCCGGGACAGGTTAATCTATGGCTACACCTTC
NA	NA	TRBV18	TRBJ1-4	CASSLTTNEKLFF	TGTGCCAGCTCTTTAACAACTAATGAAAAACTGTTTTTT
few	TRBD1	TRBV3-1	TRBJ1-6	CASSYRGSGKGSSPLHF	TGTGCCAGCAGCTACAGGGGGTCCGGGAAGGGTAGTTCACCCCTCCACTTT
few	TRBD1	TRBV7-8	TRBJ2-5	CASSPTPGTGQETQYF	TGTGCCAGCAGCCCAACCCCCGGGACAGGCCAAGAGACCCAGTACTTC
NA	TRBD2	TRBV19	TRBJ2-5	CASSKQTSGRETQYF	TGTGCCAGTAGTAAACAGACTAGCGGGAGAGAGACCCAGTACTTC
many	NA	TRBV7-2	TRBJ2-3	CASTGYGGAATQYF	TGTGCCAGCACCGGTTACGGCGGGGCCGCAACGCAGTATTTT
many	TRBD1	TRBV10-3	TRBJ1-2	CAISEGTGGGSYGYTF	TGTGCCATCAGTGAGGGGACAGGGGGCGGGAGCTATGGCTACACCTTC
few	TRBD1	TRBV12-3/TRBV12-4	TRBJ1-2	CASRPTGLGYGYTF	TGTGCCAGCAGGCCGACAGGGCTGGGCTATGGCTACACCTTC
many	NA	TRBV12-3/TRBV12-4	TRBJ1-2	CASGAYRSYGYTF	TGTGCCAGCGGGGCCTATAGGAGCTATGGCTACACCTTC
NA	NA	TRBV7-9	TRBJ2-1	CASSSRPDNEQFF	TGTGCCAGCAGTTCCCGACCGGACAATGAGCAGTTCTTC
many	NA	TRBV29-1	TRBJ1-4	CSAETDNEKLFF	TGCAGCGCCGAGACTGACAATGAAAAACTGTTTTTT
NA	NA	TRBV3-1	TRBJ2-3	CASSQGGGSDTQYF	TGTGCCAGCAGCCAAGGGGGGGGCTCAGATACGCAGTATTTT
many	NA	TRBV7-2	TRBJ1-2	CASSLAGGSYGYTF	TGTGCCAGCAGCTTAGCCGGCGGAAGCTATGGCTACACCTTC
many	NA	TRBV29-1	TRBJ1-4	CSVHVGEKLFF	TGCAGCGTCCACGTAGGCGAAAAACTGTTTTTT
NA	NA	TRBV18	TRBJ1-1	CASSTGSTEAFF	TGTGCCAGCTCAACAGGTTCGACTGAAGCTTTCTTT
NA	TRBD1	TRBV12-3/TRBV12-4	TRBJ1-5	CASRLGQVQPQHF	TGTGCCAGCAGGCTAGGACAGGTTCAGCCCCAGCATTTT
many	TRBD2	TRBV7-2	TRBJ2-1	CASSLWASGNEQFF	TGTGCCAGCAGCTTATGGGCTAGCGGCAATGAGCAGTTCTTC
many	NA	TRBV9	TRBJ1-2	CASSAGRDNYGYTF	TGTGCCAGCAGCGCCGGCAGGGATAACTATGGCTACACCTTC
few	NA	TRBV29-1	TRBJ2-7	CSVGEGDEQYF	TGCAGCGTTGGTGAAGGGGACGAGCAGTACTTC
few	NA	TRBV5-1	TRBJ2-7	CASQQGSGRFAYEQYF	TGCGCCAGTCAGCAGGGGTCAGGCCGATTCGCCTACGAGCAGTACTTC
NA	NA	TRBV15	TRBJ2-3	CATSRPAMSTDTQYF	TGTGCCACCAGCAGGCCGGCGATGAGCACAGATACGCAGTATTTT
few	NA	TRBV5-1	TRBJ2-6	CASSLIDSGANVLTF	TGCGCCAGCAGCTTGATAGACTCTGGGGCCAACGTCCTGACTTTC
few	NA	TRBV29-1	TRBJ2-5	CSVAFSAKQETQYF	TGCAGCGTTGCTTTCTCAGCTAAACAAGAGACCCAGTACTTC
many	NA	TRBV12-3/TRBV12-4	TRBJ2-4	CASKKEHIQYF	TGTGCCAGCAAAAAGGAACACATTCAGTACTTC
many	TRBD2	TRBV3-1	TRBJ2-5	CASSQGGRETQYF	TGTGCCAGCAGCCAGGGAGGGAGGGAGACCCAGTACTTC
few	NA	TRBV4-1	TRBJ2-3	CASSPQSLGTDTQYF	TGCGCCAGCAGCCCCCAGAGCTTGGGCACAGATACGCAGTATTTT
NA	NA	TRBV18	TRBJ1-4	CASSPGPQGEKLFF	TGTGCCAGCTCACCGGGTCCCCAAGGGGAAAAACTGTTTTTT
few	NA	TRBV14	TRBJ1-1	CASSQQGYTEAFF	TGTGCCAGCAGCCAGCAGGGTTACACTGAAGCTTTCTTT
few	NA	TRBV12-3/TRBV12-4	TRBJ2-2	CASGRGINTGELFF	TGTGCCAGCGGTAGGGGTATTAACACCGGGGAGCTGTTTTTT
few	NA	TRBV5-1	TRBJ2-1	CASSLESGSSYNEQFF	TGCGCCAGCAGCTTGGAATCAGGGAGCTCCTACAATGAGCAGTTCTTC
few	NA	TRBV7-3	TRBJ2-1	CASSTQGASYNEQFF	TGTGCCAGCAGTACACAGGGTGCGTCCTACAATGAGCAGTTCTTC
NA	NA	TRBV2	TRBJ1-2	CASSEALAGPLYGYTF	TGTGCCAGCAGTGAAGCGCTAGCGGGTCCTCTCTATGGCTACACCTTC
NA	NA	TRBV5-1	TRBJ1-5	CASSPEGKPNQPQHF	TGCGCCAGCAGCCCGGAGGGGAAGCCGAATCAGCCCCAGCATTTT
NA	NA	TRBV24-1	TRBJ1-5	CATSVGGADSAQHF	TGTGCCACCAGTGTCGGGGGGGCGGATTCAGCCCAGCATTTT
few	NA	TRBV15	TRBJ2-5	CATSPYQETQYF	TGTGCCACCAGCCCTTATCAAGAGACCCAGTACTTC
many	TRBD1	TRBV19	TRBJ1-1	CASSPWTGGNTEAFF	TGTGCCAGTAGTCCCTGGACAGGGGGGAACACTGAAGCTTTCTTT
NA	NA	TRBV20-1	TRBJ2-1	CSARVWGPYNVQFF	TGCAGTGCTAGAGTGTGGGGCCCCTACAATGTGCAGTTCTTC
few	TRBD1	TRBV5-4	TRBJ2-1	CASSRDRYNEQFF	TGTGCCAGCAGCCGGGACAGATACAATGAGCAGTTCTTC
few	NA	TRBV7-8	TRBJ1-5	CASSLAPGARTDSNQPQHF	TGTGCCAGCAGCTTAGCCCCTGGGGCCAGAACCGATAGCAATCAGCCCCAGCATTTT
few	TRBD1	TRBV13	TRBJ1-3	CATRTGYSGNTIYF	TGTGCCACCAGGACAGGCTATTCTGGAAACACCATATATTTT
many	NA	TRBV5-4	TRBJ1-5	CASSLPGQPQHF	TGTGCCAGCAGCCTCCCGGGCCAGCCCCAGCATTTT
many	NA	TRBV20-1	TRBJ2-5	CSARPTGIQYF	TGCAGTGCTCGACCGACGGGGATCCAGTACTTC
NA	TRBD1	TRBV28	TRBJ1-3	CASSPGGTSGNTIYF	TGTGCCAGCAGCCCAGGGGGCACGTCTGGAAACACCATATATTTT
many	NA	TRBV20-1	TRBJ2-3	CSASGPGDRTDTQYF	TGCAGTGCTAGCGGACCGGGAGACCGGACAGATACGCAGTATTTT
many	NA	TRBV5-1	TRBJ1-2	CASSPTTGNYGYTF	TGCGCCAGCAGCCCTACCACAGGGAACTATGGCTACACCTTC
many	TRBD1	TRBV12-3/TRBV12-4	TRBJ1-1	CASRRLTGGETEAFF	TGTGCCAGCAGGAGGCTCACAGGGGGCGAAACTGAAGCTTTCTTT
few	NA	TRBV5-1	TRBJ2-3	CASSLVTGSDTQYF	TGCGCCAGCAGCTTGGTGACGGGATCAGATACGCAGTATTTT
few	NA	TRBV7-2	TRBJ2-7	CASSDPGRYFEQYF	TGTGCCAGCAGCGACCCGGGACGGTACTTCGAGCAGTACTTC
NA	NA	TRBV2	TRBJ2-4	CASSEAPKNLQYF	TGTGCCAGCAGTGAAGCCCCCAAAAACCTTCAGTACTTC
many	NA	TRBV30	TRBJ2-5	CAWRGAFQETQYF	TGTGCCTGGAGAGGGGCCTTCCAAGAGACCCAGTACTTC
NA	TRBD2	TRBV18	TRBJ2-5	CASSPRGVQETQYF	TGTGCCAGCTCCCCCCGGGGGGTCCAAGAGACCCAGTACTTC